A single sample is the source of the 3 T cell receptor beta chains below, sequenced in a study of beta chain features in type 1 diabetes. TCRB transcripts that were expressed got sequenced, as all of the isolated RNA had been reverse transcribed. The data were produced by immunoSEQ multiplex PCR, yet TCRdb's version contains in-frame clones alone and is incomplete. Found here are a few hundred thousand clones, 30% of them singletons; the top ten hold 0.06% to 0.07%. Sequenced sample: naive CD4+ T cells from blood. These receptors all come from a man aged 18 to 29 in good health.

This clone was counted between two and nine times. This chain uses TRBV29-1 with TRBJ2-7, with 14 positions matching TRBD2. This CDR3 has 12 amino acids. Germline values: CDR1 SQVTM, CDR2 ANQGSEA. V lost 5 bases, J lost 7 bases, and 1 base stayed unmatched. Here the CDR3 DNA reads TGCAGCGTTCGGACTAGCGGGAGGGAGCAGTACTTC. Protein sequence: CSVRTSGREQYF.

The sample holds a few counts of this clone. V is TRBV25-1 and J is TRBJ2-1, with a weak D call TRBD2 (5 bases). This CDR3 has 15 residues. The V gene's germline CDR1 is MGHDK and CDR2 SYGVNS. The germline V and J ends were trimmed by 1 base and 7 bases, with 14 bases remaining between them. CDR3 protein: CASSESGGWGNEQFF. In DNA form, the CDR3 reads TGTGCCAGCAGTGAATCCGGCGGGTGGGGTAATGAGCAGTTCTTC.

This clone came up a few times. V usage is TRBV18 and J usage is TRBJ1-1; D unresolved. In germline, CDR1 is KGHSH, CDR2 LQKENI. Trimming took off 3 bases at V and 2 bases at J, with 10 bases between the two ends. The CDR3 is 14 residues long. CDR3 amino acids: CASSPVQTNTEAFF. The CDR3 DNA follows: TGTGCCAGCTCACCCGTACAGACTAACACTGAAGCTTTCTTT.